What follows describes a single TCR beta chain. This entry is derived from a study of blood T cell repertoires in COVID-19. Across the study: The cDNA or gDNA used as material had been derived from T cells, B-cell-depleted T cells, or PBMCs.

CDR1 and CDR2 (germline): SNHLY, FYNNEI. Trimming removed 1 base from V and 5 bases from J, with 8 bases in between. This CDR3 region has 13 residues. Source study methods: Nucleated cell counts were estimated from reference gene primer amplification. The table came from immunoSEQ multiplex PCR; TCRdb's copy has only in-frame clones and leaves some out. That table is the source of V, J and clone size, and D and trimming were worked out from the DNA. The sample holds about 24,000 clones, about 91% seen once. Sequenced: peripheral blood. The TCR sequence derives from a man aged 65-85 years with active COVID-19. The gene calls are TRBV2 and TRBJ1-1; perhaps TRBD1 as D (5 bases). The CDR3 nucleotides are TGTGCCAGCAGTGAAGAGGGGAGGACTGAAGCTTTCTTT. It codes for CASSEEGRTEAFF.